This TCR beta chain originates from a study of blood T cell repertoires in COVID-19. Turning to the study itself: Material from acute and convalescent COVID-19 was sourced from the United States, Italy and Spain. T cells, B-cell-depleted T cells, or PBMCs provided the cDNA or gDNA that served as material.

The germline CDR1 and CDR2 sequences are MDHEN and SYDVKM. The V end was cut by 3 bases, the J end by 0 bases, with 6 bases between. This CDR3 contains 15 residues. Profiled with immunoSEQ multiplex PCR; TCRdb holds only in-frame clones, not every one. The sample records about 230,000 clones, 75% to 90% being singletons. J is TRBJ2-6 and V is TRBV28; D remains unclear. This TCR derives from a man aged 25-45 years with COVID-19, enrolled during active disease. The sequencing sample was made of peripheral blood. The CDR3 is CASSFELSGANVLTF. Written as DNA, the CDR3 is TGTGCCAGCAGTTTTGAACTCTCTGGGGCCAACGTCCTGACTTTC. Supplemented by reference TRBV28 and TRBJ2-6, the full variable domain reads DVKVTQSSRYLVKRTGEKVFLECVQDMDHENMFWYRQDPGLGLRLIYFSYDVKMKEKGDIPEGYSVSREKKERFSLILESASTNQTSMYLCASSFELSGANVLTFGAGSRLTVL.